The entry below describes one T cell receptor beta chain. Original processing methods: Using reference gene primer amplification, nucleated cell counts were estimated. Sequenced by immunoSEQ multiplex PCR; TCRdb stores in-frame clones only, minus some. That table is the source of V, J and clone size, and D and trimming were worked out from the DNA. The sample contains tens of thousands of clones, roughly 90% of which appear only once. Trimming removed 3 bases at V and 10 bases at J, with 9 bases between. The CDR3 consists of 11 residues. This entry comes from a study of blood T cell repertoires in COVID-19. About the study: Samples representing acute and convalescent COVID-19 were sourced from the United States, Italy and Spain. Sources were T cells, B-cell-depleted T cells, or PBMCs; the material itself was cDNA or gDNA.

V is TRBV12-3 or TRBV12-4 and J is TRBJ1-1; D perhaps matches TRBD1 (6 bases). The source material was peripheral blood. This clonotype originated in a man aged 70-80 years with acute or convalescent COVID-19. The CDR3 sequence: CASSLGAPAFF. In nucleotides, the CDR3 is TGTGCCAGCAGTTTGGGGGCGCCAGCTTTCTTT.